This record looks at one TCR beta chain sequence and its context. Trimming cost V 5 bases and J 3 bases; bases outside gene matches: 3. CDR3 size: 13 residues. CDR1 SGHAT and CDR2 FQNNGV come from the germline V gene. TCRdb's copy holds only in-frame clones and misses some; the assay was immunoSEQ multiplex PCR. The sample contains roughly 130,000 clones, 88% of which appear only once. This record belongs to a study of control samples from healthy donors and cancer patients. Material for sequencing was blood. The chain has TRBV11-2 and TRBJ2-7; 8 bases match TRBD2. The receptor was derived from a woman aged 25 to 39 in good health. Written as DNA, the CDR3 is TGTGCCAGCAGCCGTAGCGGGATCTACGAGCAGTACTTC. Translated, it gives CASSRSGIYEQYF.